These 20 T cell receptor beta chains came from one sample sequenced in a study of cytomegalovirus exposure and HLA in healthy donors. Amplification used 60 Vbeta primers and 13 Jbeta primers. Libraries were prepared by immunoSEQ multiplex PCR; TCRdb keeps only in-frame clonotypes and omits some of them. The sample consists of around 130,000 clones, around 70% of them appearing once. Sequencing was done on a sample of PBMCs. These TCRs come from a man in his thirties or forties in good health and CMV-seronegative.

V usage is TRBV7-9 and J usage is TRBJ2-7; tentatively, D is TRBD1 (6 bases). Germline CDR1 reads SEHNR; CDR2 reads FQNEAQ (reference sequence). The CDR3 totals 12 residues. Trimming cost V 5 bases and J 6 bases, with 11 bases left between them. DNA for the CDR3: TGTGCCAGCAGCCAGGACAGTCTCGAGCAGTACTTC. It translates to CASSQDSLEQYF.

The CDR3 loop reads CASIDSLLAGEETQYF. CDR3 DNA sequence: TGTGCCAGCATCGACTCCTTACTAGCGGGAGAAGAGACCCAGTACTTC. V usage is TRBV6-6 and J usage is TRBJ2-5, with TRBD2 matching 11 bases. This CDR3 has 16 residues. J gave up 3 bases and V 7 bases, and 10 bases lay outside the gene matches. In germline, CDR1 is MNHNY, CDR2 SVGAGI (reference sequence).

V is TRBV28 and J is TRBJ1-5, with a possible D match to TRBD1 (6 bases). The V and J ends lost 11 bases and 3 bases respectively, with 14 bases between them. The CDR3 runs to 13 residues. Per the germline V gene, CDR1 is MDHEN and CDR2 is SYDVKM. The CDR3 coding sequence is TGTGCCGGCCAGGGGAGCCTCAATCAGCCCCAGCATTTT. Its protein is CAGQGSLNQPQHF. Drawing the rest from reference TRBV28 and TRBJ1-5, the complete variable domain is DVKVTQSSRYLVKRTGEKVFLECVQDMDHENMFWYRQDPGLGLRLIYFSYDVKMKEKGDIPEGYSVSREKKERFSLILESASTNQTSMYLCAGQGSLNQPQHFGDGTRLSIL.

For the CDR3, the DNA is TGTGCCAGCAGTTTTGACTTTTACAATGAGCAGTTCTTC. Translating it yields CASSFDFYNEQFF. The chain joins TRBV27 to TRBJ2-1; no reliable D call. Germline CDR1 is MNHEY and CDR2 is SMNVEV (reference sequence). The CDR3 totals 13 residues. The ends were cut back, 3 bases at V and 4 bases at J, with 7 bases in the middle.

The chain employs TRBV15 and TRBJ2-4; tentative D call: TRBD2 (5 bases). This CDR3 is built from 13 residues. The V end lost 3 bases, the J end lost 6 bases, and 9 bases lay between the germline ends. The germline CDR1 and CDR2 sequences are LNHNV and YYDKDF (reference sequence). The CDR3 DNA reads TGTGCCACCAGCAGGACTACGGGAAACATTCAGTACTTC. Translating it yields CATSRTTGNIQYF.

The chain couples TRBV19 to TRBJ1-3; D not certain. Trimming pared 10 bases from V and 3 bases from J, leaving 10 bases between. Looked up from germline, CDR1 is LNHDA and CDR2 is SQIVND (reference sequence). This CDR3 comprises 12 residues. This CDR3 is CATALLGNTIYF. The CDR3 DNA sequence: TGTGCCACCGCACTCCTTGGAAACACCATATATTTT.

This clone has more than one count but fewer than ten. The chain recombines TRBV25-1 with TRBJ1-5, with D uncertain. V dropped 0 bases and J dropped 6 bases, with 9 bases sitting between them. CDR1 and CDR2 (germline): MGHDK, SYGVNS. The CDR3 is made up of 14 amino acids. CDR3 in amino acids: CASSEYITSQPQHF. The CDR3 bases are TGTGCCAGCAGTGAATATATAACGAGTCAGCCCCAGCATTTT.

The chain links TRBV6-6 to TRBJ2-5; 8 bases match TRBD2. V lost 4 bases and J lost 1; bases outside the gene matches: 5. The CDR3 totals 15 residues. Germline V gene data show CDR1 as MNHNY and CDR2 as SVGAGI (reference sequence). The CDR3 DNA follows: TGTGCCAGCAGTTCAAGCGGGGGAGGCCAAGAGACCCAGTACTTC. Protein: CASSSSGGGQETQYF.

The chain has TRBV6-1 and TRBJ1-2; D is possibly TRBD1 (5 bases). This CDR3 comprises 14 residues. Germline-derived CDR1 and CDR2 are MNHNS and SASEGT. Between the trimmed V and J ends, which lost 3 bases and 4 bases, there was a span of 12 bases. CDR3 DNA sequence: TGTGCCAGCAGTGATGGGGTCAGGGTCTATGGCTACACCTTC. The encoded protein is CASSDGVRVYGYTF.

DNA for the CDR3: TGTGCCAGTAGTATAGCGGCTAGCTCCTACGAGCAGTACTTC. Protein product: CASSIAASSYEQYF. This chain connects TRBV19 to TRBJ2-7; D is undetermined. CDR1 and CDR2 (germline): LNHDA, SQIVND (reference sequence). The CDR3 is 14 amino acids. Trimming took off 1 base at V and 0 bases at J, with 7 bases between the two ends.

The chain is built from TRBV10-3 and TRBJ2-7, with a tentative D call TRBD1 (6 bases). V was clipped by 8 bases and J by 3 bases, with 14 bases between them. Germline CDR1 and CDR2: ENHRY and SYGVKD. The CDR3 extends over 13 amino acids. The CDR3, as DNA: TGTGCCATCTTGGGGGACACCGGCTACGAGCAGTACTTC. Amino acids: CAILGDTGYEQYF.

This clone was counted only a few times. This rearrangement joins TRBV5-1 to TRBJ1-2; 11 bases are a match to TRBD1. This CDR3 has 16 residues. Unmatched junction bases numbered 9, after V lost 3 bases and J lost 5 bases. Germline V gene lookup returns CDR1 SGHRS and CDR2 YFSETQ. CDR3 sequence: CASSSPGGQGAYGYTF. The CDR3 DNA is TGCGCCAGCAGCTCGCCTGGCGGACAGGGGGCATATGGCTACACCTTC.

V is TRBV10-3 and J is TRBJ1-2, with TRBD1 as a possible D gene (6 bases). The CDR3 sequence is 12 residues long. Germline CDR1 ENHRY, CDR2 SYGVKD. Trimming took off 6 bases at V and 8 bases at J, with 13 bases between the two ends. CDR3 DNA: TGTGCCATCAGCGAGACGGGGGGCGGCTACACCTTC. Translating gives CAISETGGGYTF.

This clone appeared a single time. V is TRBV19 and J is TRBJ1-2; D is unresolved. Germline CDR1 and CDR2: LNHDA and SQIVND (reference sequence). V was pared by 5 bases and J by 6 bases, with 13 bases between. The CDR3 loop spans 13 amino acids. This chain's CDR3 is CASSGYPGHGYTF. CDR3 coding DNA: TGTGCCAGTAGTGGGTACCCAGGCCATGGCTACACCTTC.

This clone was observed a few times. The CDR3 coding sequence is TGCAGCGTGAGGGAGCGGGGGTGGGACAATGAGCAGTTCTTC. Its translation is CSVRERGWDNEQFF. The rearrangement links TRBV29-1 to TRBJ2-1; 8 positions match TRBD2. The CDR3 is 14 residues long. Germline CDR1 is SQVTM and CDR2 is ANQGSEA. V was pared by 6 bases and J by 5 bases, with 9 bases of the junction left unmatched.

The chain joins TRBV2 to TRBJ2-3; 7 bases fit TRBD1. The V gene end was trimmed by 6 bases and the J gene end by 3 bases; junction bases not matched to a gene: 6. The CDR3 has 14 amino acids. Germline CDR1 and CDR2: SNHLY and FYNNEI. CDR3 nucleotides: TGTGCCAGCAGGGCACAGGGGCGAACAGATACGCAGTATTTT. This encodes CASRAQGRTDTQYF.

The chain joins TRBV5-1 to TRBJ1-1; D not certain. The CDR3 has 13 amino acids. Germline values: CDR1 SGHRS, CDR2 YFSETQ. The V end lost 0 bases, the J end lost 5 bases, and 8 bases lay between the germline ends. The DNA for the CDR3 is TGCGCCAGCAGCTTGGCCTCGGGGACTGAAGCTTTCTTT. It yields the protein CASSLASGTEAFF.

The genes are TRBV7-2 and TRBJ1-2; D uncertain. Between the trimmed V and J ends, which lost 3 bases and 5 bases, there was a span of 7 bases. CDR1 and CDR2 (germline): SGHTA, FQGNSA. CDR3 length equals 12 residues. The DNA for the CDR3 is TGTGCCAGCAGCTTTCAGTTTTATGGCTACACCTTC. Amino acid sequence: CASSFQFYGYTF.

This chain connects TRBV4-1 to TRBJ1-5, with TRBD1 as a possible D gene (5 bases). The germline CDR1 and CDR2 sequences are MGHRA and YSYEKL. Between the trimmed V and J ends, which lost 4 bases and 7 bases, there was a span of 17 bases. The length of the CDR3 is 15 residues. CDR3 bases: TGCGCCAGCAGCCCTCATGGGCAGGGAGGGCAGCCCCAGCATTTT. It translates to CASSPHGQGGQPQHF.

Regarding this clone: One end of the junction varies from germline; a read error may be responsible. The chain uses TRBV10-3 and TRBJ1-5; the match to TRBD1 covers 7 bases. Germline assignment: CDR1 ENHRY and CDR2 SYGVKD. The CDR3 consists of 15 residues. CDR3 coding DNA: TGTGCCAGCAGTTACTCCGGGACAGGCAATCAGCCCCAGCATTTT. Translating gives CASSYSGTGNQPQHF.